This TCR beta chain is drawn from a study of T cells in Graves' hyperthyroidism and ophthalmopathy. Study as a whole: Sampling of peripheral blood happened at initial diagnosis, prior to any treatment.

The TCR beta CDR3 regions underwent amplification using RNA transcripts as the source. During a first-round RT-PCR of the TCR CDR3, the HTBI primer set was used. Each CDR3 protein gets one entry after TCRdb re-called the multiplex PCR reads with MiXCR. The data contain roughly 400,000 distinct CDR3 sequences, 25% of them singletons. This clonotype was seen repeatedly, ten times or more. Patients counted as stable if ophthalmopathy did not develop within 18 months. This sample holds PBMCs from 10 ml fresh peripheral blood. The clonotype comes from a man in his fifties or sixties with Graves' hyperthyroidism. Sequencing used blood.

The CDR3 bases are TGTGCCAGCAGTTCGGACTGGCTCTCCTACAATGAGCAGTTCTTC. Amino acid sequence: CASSSDWLSYNEQFF. The gene calls are TRBV27 and TRBJ2-1; D is possibly TRBD2 (5 bases). The CDR3 is made up of 15 amino acids. With 4 bases removed from V and 0 bases from J, the gap between germline ends came to 10 bases. Germline CDR1 is MNHEY and CDR2 is SMNVEV (reference sequence).